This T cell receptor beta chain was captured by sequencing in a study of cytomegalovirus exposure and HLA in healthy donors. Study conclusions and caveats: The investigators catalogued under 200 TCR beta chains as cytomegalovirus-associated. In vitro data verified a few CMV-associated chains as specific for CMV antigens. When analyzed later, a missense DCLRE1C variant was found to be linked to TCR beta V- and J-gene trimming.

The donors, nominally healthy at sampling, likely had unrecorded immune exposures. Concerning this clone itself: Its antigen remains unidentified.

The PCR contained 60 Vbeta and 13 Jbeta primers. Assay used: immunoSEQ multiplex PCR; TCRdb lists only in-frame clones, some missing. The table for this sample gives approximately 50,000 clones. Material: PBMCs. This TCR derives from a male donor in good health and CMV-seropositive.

CDR3 sequence reads: CASSLRTDTQYF. The DNA of the CDR3 is TGTGCCAGCAGCTTGCGTACAGATACGCAGTATTTT. This rearrangement joins TRBV5-4 to TRBJ2-3; D is unclear. The CDR3 runs 12 residues. Trimming shortened V by 1 base and J by 3 bases, and 3 bases separated the two germline ends. CDR1 is SGHNT, CDR2 YYREEE, per germline (reference sequence). The variable domain in full, with the rest retrieved from reference TRBV5-4 and TRBJ2-3, is ETGVTQSPTHLIKTRGQQVTLRCSSQSGHNTVSWYQQALGQGPQFIFQYYREEENGRGNFPPRFSGLQFPNYSSELNVNALELDDSALYLCASSLRTDTQYFGPGTRLTVL.